This TCR beta chain comes out of a study of blood T cells in healthy people across ages. With a J-beta primer mix and a sample-barcoded 5' primer, a second PCR ran 7 to 11 cycles. TCRdb analysed the 5' RACE reads with MiXCR anew, one entry per CDR3 protein. The repertoire holds over 1,200,000 distinct CDR3 sequences, with around 59% as singletons. This clonotype was seen once. Germline CDR1 is MGHRA and CDR2 is YSYEKL. The CDR3 consists of 17 residues. V lost 3 bases to trimming and J lost 7 bases; unmatched junction nucleotides: 15. Each individual donor underwent a draw of 8 to 10 milliliters of peripheral blood.

This clonotype was obtained from a man aged 18 to 29 in good health. Sequenced input: blood. The rearrangement uses TRBV4-1 and TRBJ1-2, with 9 bases identical to TRBD1. The CDR3 sequence is CASSHQFSGQGRGGYTF. The CDR3 region has the DNA TGCGCCAGCAGCCATCAGTTCTCAGGACAGGGGAGGGGTGGCTACACCTTC.